This T cell receptor (beta chain) was recovered during a study of T-cell memory formation after mild COVID-19. Germline-derived CDR1 and CDR2 are SEHNR and FQNEAQ (reference sequence). The CDR3 is made up of 17 amino acids. V lost 2 bases to trimming and J lost 5 bases; unmatched junction nucleotides: 15. TCRdb processed the 5' RACE reads anew with MiXCR; each CDR3 protein has one entry. The sample has approximately 100,000 distinct CDR3 sequences; approximately 12% are singletons. Material for sequencing was PBMCs or a T cell subset sorted from them (not recorded which). The chain carries TRBV7-9 and TRBJ2-7, with 7 bases identical to TRBD1. The TCR originated in a man younger than 35 who had mild COVID-19 (a few samples of this study predate the infection). Cell type and time point are not known. CDR3 residues: CASSLQRTGPLSDEQYF. Written as DNA, the CDR3 is TGTGCCAGCAGCTTACAGAGGACAGGCCCTCTGAGTGACGAGCAGTACTTC.